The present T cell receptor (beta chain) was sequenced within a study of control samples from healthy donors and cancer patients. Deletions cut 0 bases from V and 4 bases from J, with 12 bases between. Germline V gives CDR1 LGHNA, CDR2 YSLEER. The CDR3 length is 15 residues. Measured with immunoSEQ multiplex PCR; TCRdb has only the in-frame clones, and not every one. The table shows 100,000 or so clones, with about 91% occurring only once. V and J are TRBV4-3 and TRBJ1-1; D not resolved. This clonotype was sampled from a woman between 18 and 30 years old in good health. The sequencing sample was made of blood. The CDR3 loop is CASSQDPWEGTEAFF. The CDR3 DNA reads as TGCGCCAGCAGCCAAGATCCTTGGGAGGGCACTGAAGCTTTCTTT.